This TCR beta chain comes out of a study of shared clonotypes between healthy human individuals (dated by TCRdb to 2020 to 2021). For the study in its entirety: The cohort included a few men and two women between 18 and 49 years of age. For each donor, CD4 naive and CD4 memory were each given three plates, CD8 naive was given two plates, and CD8 memory was given one plate. The study deeply sequenced blood TCR repertoires of several healthy adults to estimate repertoire size and the extent of clonotype sharing between individuals. To increase sequencing depth and limit assay-specific biases, different laboratories used diverse techniques to prepare libraries and sequence TCR repertoires. Between about 0.85 and 9.5 billion PBMCs per donor were obtained by leukapheresis. The investigation overall reported the following: When a few donors were compared, the shared fraction of clonotypes was about 5% for naive CD4, less than 4% for naive CD8, more than 2% for memory CD4, and 0.35% to 0.4% for memory CD8. Even with the large sequencing depth, rarefaction of the sorted-subset datasets indicated that sequencing was incomplete. Clonotypes shared by all four sorted-subset donors showed higher generation probabilities than non-shared clonotypes. Larger estimated clonotype richness was generally found for naive subsets than for memory subsets. Pairwise subsampling indicated that sequencing depth was expected to affect the degree of clonotype sharing among donors. Because the study included only a small number of donors, the genetic and exposure-history diversity represented was limited. Sampling was limited to blood, and TCR repertoires in tissue likely differ from TCR repertoires in blood.

For the CD8 naive samples, CD45RO-negative cells were positively selected for CCR7, yielding a CD45RA+CCR7+ population from which TemRA cells were excluded. The donors were healthy, HIV-negative adults who had no recently reported acute infections or vaccinations. Every donor was a Caucasian adult living in Nashville, Tennessee, USA. After blood collection by leukapheresis, PBMCs were isolated using Ficoll-Histopaque density gradient centrifugation and then cryopreserved in the vapor phase of liquid nitrogen. Analytical flow cytometry was used to check the purity and quantity of every magnetically sorted T cell population. From each sorted fraction, genomic DNA was isolated and quantified by UV absorbance on a Nanodrop 2000c. Using the deep immunoSEQ assay, TCR CDR3 regions were amplified from genomic DNA by multiplex PCR. Extracted genomic DNA from each cell subset was distributed evenly across all wells of several immunoSEQ 96-well plates, and each plate was treated as a replicate. Each replicate PCR for sorted subsets received 200 ng genomic DNA, equal to roughly 30,000 T cell genomes. Purified libraries were measured with a Qubit 3.0 fluorometer, size-checked on a Bioanalyzer 2100, and measured again with the KAPA Library Quantification kit. A separate single-read 150-cycle Illumina NextSeq 550 flow cell was used to sequence each immunoSEQ 96-well plate. Under the source paper's analysis protocol: Because the immunoSEQ output held only junctional sequences and lacked quality scores, the filtering could not match the filtering applied to full-length reads. To assign V/J genes and CDR3, sequences were annotated using PyIR, a Python wrapper for IgBLAST v1.9, with IMGT germline references. Any read was removed if the V/J assignment was weak (E-value above 1e-6), the CDR3 was missing, or the read contained stop codons, out-of-frame junctions, or ambiguous translated residues. V3J clonotypes were defined as sequences sharing an identical inferred V gene, J gene, and CDR3 amino acid sequence. To compute the percentage overlap between repertoires, the number of shared unique clonotypes was divided by the size of the smaller repertoire. Three approaches were used to assess repertoire richness: RTK rarefaction, the Chao1 estimator, and Recon v2.1 estimates of unobserved clonotypes. Generation probabilities for all TCRbeta clonotypes obtained by the gDNA method from a handful of donors were computed using OLGA. What TCRdb holds here is the immuneACCESS table cut down to in-frame rearrangements. Part of the clones is not present; checked against another copy, under half of the missing clones reflect an unresolved V gene, and the others are unexplained. That table supplies the V and J calls and clone size; D and trimming were determined from the DNA. The sample contains about 820,000 clones, approximately 92% of them found a single time. The top ten clonotypes cover about 25% of the sample.

Trimmed from V: 0 bases; trimmed from J: 0 bases; junction bases lacking a gene match: 6. Per the germline V gene, SGHRS is the CDR1 and YFSETQ is the CDR2. CDR3 length: 18 amino acids, cysteine to phenylalanine. The retained sequence is limited to the CDR3, 54 bases, with the frame set at the first base. As concerns this clone: Its recognized antigen is unknown. No per-base quality is available; no much larger clone lies one base away.

The receptor was isolated from a man under 40 in good health. The sequencing input was naive CD8+ T cells sorted from blood. Interpreted using the paper, the cell subset or site label stands for: CD45RA+CCR7+. The rearrangement joined TRBV5-1 to TRBJ2-1; TRBD2 matches 10 bases in the middle. In nucleotide form, the sequence is TGCGCCAGCAGCTTGGGGGCTAGCGGGAGTCCCTCCTACAATGAGCAGTTCTTC. This sequence encodes CASSLGASGSPSYNEQFF.